A single sample is the source of the 25 T cell receptor beta chains below, sequenced in a study of cytomegalovirus exposure and HLA in healthy donors. The PCR employed 60 Vbeta primers together with 13 Jbeta primers. Only in-frame clones appear in the TCRdb table, and some are missing; sequencing was by immunoSEQ multiplex PCR. Of about 93,000 clones listed, around 77% were seen once; the top ten hold about 0.5%. The sequenced sample was PBMCs. The receptors stem from a man aged 25-40 years in good health and CMV-seronegative.

This chain connects TRBV7-3 to TRBJ2-3, with 13 bases aligning to TRBD2. V shed 3 bases and J 0 bases; nucleotides not matched to a gene: 3. Germline assignment: CDR1 SGHTA and CDR2 FQGTGA. CDR3 length: 17 amino acids. The CDR3 loop is CASSLGLAGTSTDTQYF. The CDR3 DNA sequence: TGTGCCAGCAGCTTGGGACTAGCGGGGACTAGCACAGATACGCAGTATTTT.

This sequence joins TRBV7-2 and TRBJ1-2, with D hard to call. This CDR3 region has 12 residues. Trimming shortened V by 3 bases and J by 8 bases, and 10 bases separated the two germline ends. Germline V lookup: CDR1 SGHTA, CDR2 FQGNSA. The DNA for the CDR3 is TGTGCCAGCAGCTTCGGTGTGGGCGGCTACACCTTC. Translation gives CASSFGVGGYTF.

The chain has TRBV6-1 and TRBJ1-5; weak D call: TRBD1 (6 bases). Per the germline V gene, CDR1 is MNHNS and CDR2 is SASEGT. The V gene lost 5 bases and the J gene lost 4 bases, with 15 bases spanning the gap. CDR3 length equals 15 residues. CDR3 in amino acids: CASSTPKRGNQPQHF. CDR3 bases: TGTGCCAGCAGTACTCCTAAAAGGGGGAATCAGCCCCAGCATTTT.

The gene calls are TRBV5-1 and TRBJ1-5, with TRBD1 matching over 8 bases. The germline CDR1 and CDR2 sequences are SGHRS and YFSETQ. The CDR3 covers 14 residues. Losses at the gene ends were 4 bases for V and 4 bases for J; bases not matched to a gene: 4. This CDR3 reads CASSIGQGNQPQHF. The CDR3 DNA follows: TGCGCCAGCAGCATAGGACAGGGAAATCAGCCCCAGCATTTT.

The CDR3 reads CASSLRSSGGAYEQYF. CDR3 coding DNA: TGTGCCAGCAGCTTAAGGTCTAGCGGGGGGGCCTACGAGCAGTACTTC. The chain uses TRBV7-2 and TRBJ2-7, with 12 positions matching TRBD2. Trimming took 2 bases from V and 2 from J; bases not matched to a gene: 4. In germline, CDR1 is SGHTA, CDR2 FQGNSA. This CDR3 region has 16 residues.

This rearrangement joins TRBV25-1 to TRBJ1-5; 7 nucleotides line up with TRBD1. Germline values: CDR1 MGHDK, CDR2 SYGVNS. The ends lost 6 bases at V and 5 bases at J; junction bases unmatched: 7. This CDR3 is built from 14 residues. The CDR3 region has the DNA TGTGCCAGCAGGATGACAGGGATCGATCAGCCCCAGCATTTT. Its protein product is CASRMTGIDQPQHF.

This clone was seen only once. The chain couples TRBV7-3 to TRBJ2-5, with D unclear. CDR1 and CDR2 (germline): SGHTA, FQGTGA. The CDR3 covers 13 residues. Trimming removed 3 bases at V and 7 bases at J, with 12 bases between. CDR3 DNA sequence: TGTGCCAGCAGCTTCGGTTCCGGCGGGACCCAGTACTTC. Protein product: CASSFGSGGTQYF. Combining the CDR3 with reference TRBV7-3 and TRBJ2-5 gives the whole variable domain GAGVSQTPSNKVTEKGKYVELRCDPISGHTALYWYRQSLGQGPEFLIYFQGTGAADDSGLPNDRFFAVRPEGSVSTLKIQRTERGDSAVYLCASSFGSGGTQYFGPGTRLLVL.

The J gene is TRBJ2-5, the V gene TRBV4-2; D uncertain. The end of the DNA fits TRBJ2-7 better, so the J call may be wrong. Germline V lookup: CDR1 LGHNA, CDR2 YNFKEQ. The CDR3 totals 16 residues. The CDR3 DNA follows: TGTGCCAGCAGCCAAGTGTGGCGGCCCACTTCCTACGAGCAGTACTTC. It codes for CASSQVWRPTSYEQYF.

V is TRBV5-8 and J is TRBJ1-2, with 11 bases fitting TRBD1. Germline V gene data show CDR1 as SGHTS and CDR2 as YDEGEE. J lost 4 bases, V lost 3 bases, and 8 bases had no gene match. The CDR3 extends over 16 amino acids. This CDR3 is CASSYGTGGVFYGYTF. For the CDR3, the DNA is TGTGCCAGCAGCTACGGGACAGGGGGGGTCTTCTATGGCTACACCTTC.

The V and J genes are TRBV6-1 and TRBJ2-1, with D unresolved. The V and J ends lost 5 bases and 10 bases respectively, with 18 bases between them. The CDR3 is made up of 14 amino acids. CDR1 and CDR2 from the germline V gene are MNHNS and SASEGT. CDR3 region: CASSPRPNPEEQFF. The CDR3 bases are TGTGCCAGCAGTCCCAGGCCTAATCCGGAAGAGCAGTTCTTC.

This clone was observed a handful of times. V and J are TRBV13 and TRBJ2-7, with D possibly TRBD1 on 6 matching bases. The germline CDR1 and CDR2 sequences are PRHDT and FYEKMQ (reference sequence). This CDR3 has 12 residues. V lost 8 bases and J lost 4, with 12 bases in between. DNA for the CDR3: TGTGCCAGCTGTATCCAGGGGTACGAGCAGTACTTC. This sequence encodes CASCIQGYEQYF.

CDR3 in DNA: TGTGCCAGCAGTTTCCGTAGCGGGAGTTTCACTGGGGAGCTGTTTTTT. Residues: CASSFRSGSFTGELFF. V gene TRBV6-5 combines with J gene TRBJ2-2; 9 bases are a match to TRBD2. CDR1 and CDR2 (germline): MNHEY, SVGAGI. This CDR3 has 16 amino acids. The J segment lost 8 bases and the V segment lost 4 bases, leaving 11 bases of the junction unmatched.

The rearrangement uses TRBV7-9 and TRBJ1-3; D gene uncertain. The CDR3 is made up of 12 amino acids. Germline V lookup: CDR1 SEHNR, CDR2 FQNEAQ (reference sequence). Trimming took 1 base from V and 13 from J, leaving 11 bases between them. The CDR3, as DNA: TGTGCCAGCAGCTTAGGGCCTTACGGGATATATTTT. Its translation: CASSLGPYGIYF.

This chain uses TRBV6-6 with TRBJ1-5, with D perhaps matching TRBD1 (5 bases). Germline CDR1 reads MNHNY; CDR2 reads SVGAGI (reference sequence). This CDR3 has 14 residues. Trimming took off 0 bases at V and 3 bases at J, with 6 bases between the two ends. CDR3: CASSYSGPNQPQHF. In nucleotides, the CDR3 is TGTGCCAGCAGTTACTCGGGGCCCAATCAGCCCCAGCATTTT.

This CDR3 reads CASSIEGTGHWNEQFF. CDR3 DNA sequence: TGTGCCAGTAGTATAGAAGGGACAGGTCACTGGAATGAGCAGTTCTTC. The chain combines TRBV19 with TRBJ2-1; 8 nucleotides line up with TRBD1. This CDR3 contains 16 residues. The V segment lost 0 bases and the J segment 7 bases; nucleotides outside the gene matches: 8. CDR1 and CDR2 from the germline V gene are LNHDA and SQIVND (reference sequence).

The gene calls are TRBV10-3 and TRBJ1-1; the match to TRBD1 covers 9 bases. The ends lost 4 bases at V and 4 bases at J; junction bases unmatched: 4. CDR3 length: 14 amino acids. The germline gives CDR1 ENHRY, CDR2 SYGVKD. The CDR3 is CAISVGQGITEAFF. Written as DNA, the CDR3 is TGTGCCATCAGTGTGGGACAGGGCATCACTGAAGCTTTCTTT.

The chain joins TRBV6-5 to TRBJ2-5; 7 nucleotides line up with TRBD2. V lost 3 bases to trimming and J lost 5 bases; unmatched junction nucleotides: 6. CDR1 and CDR2 from the germline V gene are MNHEY and SVGAGI. The CDR3 totals 14 residues. The CDR3 here is CASSYWGGEETQYF. CDR3 nucleotide sequence: TGTGCCAGCAGTTATTGGGGGGGAGAGGAGACCCAGTACTTC.

This clone was counted between two and nine times. The rearrangement links TRBV6-5 to TRBJ1-3; 7 bases map to TRBD1. In germline, CDR1 is MNHEY, CDR2 SVGAGI. The V and J ends lost 5 bases and 1 base, in that order; junction bases with no gene match: 2. CDR3 size: 14 residues. CDR3 loop: CASSQGQSGNTIYF. The CDR3 DNA follows: TGTGCCAGCAGTCAGGGACAGTCTGGAAACACCATATATTTT.

The chain uses TRBV7-9 and TRBJ1-1; 7 bases align to TRBD1. J was trimmed by 8 bases and V by 2 bases; bases with no gene match: 8. The CDR3 is 14 amino acids. From germline, CDR1 is SEHNR and CDR2 FQNEAQ (reference sequence). CDR3 residues: CASSLSLQTGEAFF. CDR3 DNA: TGTGCCAGCAGCTTAAGTCTTCAGACAGGGGAAGCTTTCTTT.

This rearrangement joins TRBV2 to TRBJ1-6; D is ambiguous. The V end was cut by 3 bases, the J end by 13 bases, with 10 bases between. This CDR3 is built from 12 residues. Germline CDR1 is SNHLY and CDR2 is FYNNEI. The CDR3 DNA reads as TGTGCCAGCAGTGAGCAGAGGGTCCCCCTCCACTTT. It is translated as CASSEQRVPLHF.

In this sample, this clone turned up once. The chain is built from TRBV7-8 and TRBJ2-7; the D gene is possibly TRBD2 (5 bases). V lost 1 base to trimming and J lost 0 bases, with 7 bases between them. Germline CDR1 reads SGHVS; CDR2 reads FQNEAQ. The CDR3 spans 14 residues. CDR3 residues: CASSLVAGSYEQYV. The CDR3 region has the DNA TGTGCCAGCAGCTTAGTCGCGGGCTCCTACGAGCAGTACGTC.

This sequence joins TRBV9 and TRBJ1-5; the D gene is possibly TRBD1 (6 bases). Trimming shortened V by 3 bases and J by 0 bases, and 7 bases separated the two germline ends. CDR1 is SGDLS and CDR2 is YYNGEE in the germline V gene. The CDR3 extends over 14 amino acids. In nucleotides, the CDR3 is TGTGCCAGCAGCGCGACAGGTAGCAATCAGCCCCAGCATTTT. Translated: CASSATGSNQPQHF.

The chain couples TRBV7-8 to TRBJ2-5; D is undetermined. The CDR3 consists of 13 residues. CDR1 is SGHVS and CDR2 is FQNEAQ in the germline V gene. V dropped 1 base and J dropped 5 bases, with 8 bases sitting between them. The CDR3, as DNA: TGTGCCAGCAGCTTAGGCCAGGTCGAGACCCAGTACTTC. It codes for CASSLGQVETQYF. Full variable domain (missing parts from reference TRBV7-8 and TRBJ2-5): GAGVSQSPRYKVAKRGQDVALRCDPISGHVSLFWYQQALGQGPEFLTYFQNEAQLDKSGLPSDRFFAERPEGSVSTLKIQRTQQEDSAVYLCASSLGQVETQYFGPGTRLLVL.

The rearrangement joins TRBV27 to TRBJ1-1; the D gene is possibly TRBD1 (5 bases). V was trimmed by 3 bases and J by 3 bases, leaving 11 bases between them. The CDR3 extends over 14 amino acids. Per the germline V gene, CDR1 is MNHEY and CDR2 is SMNVEV (reference sequence). The CDR3: CASSFRGQYTEAFF. CDR3 in DNA: TGTGCCAGCAGTTTTCGTGGACAATACACTGAAGCTTTCTTT.

This clone was seen just once. This chain connects TRBV5-1 to TRBJ1-2; 9 bases match TRBD1. CDR1 is SGHRS and CDR2 is YFSETQ in the germline V gene. This CDR3 is 18 amino acids long. The J segment lost 4 bases and the V segment lost 1 base, leaving 14 bases of the junction unmatched. The chain's CDR3 is CASSLPSGQPGQGYGYTF. For the CDR3, the DNA is TGCGCCAGCAGCTTGCCATCGGGGCAACCGGGACAGGGCTATGGCTACACCTTC.